This entry lists 25 T cell receptor beta chains sequenced from one sample in a study of CD8 T cells in Susac syndrome (dated by TCRdb to 2018 to 2020). The library was generated by the immunoSEQ multiplex PCR assay. RNA was extracted with the RNeasy kit and roughly 0.5 to 1 ug was reverse transcribed using random hexamers. The raw public reads went through TCRdb reprocessing: fastp at Q25, MiXCR clone calling, in-frame beta chains kept. Entries that share a CDR3 protein sequence are merged under the most common genes and DNA. The sample contains roughly 200,000 distinct CDR3 sequences, approximately 94% of them found a single time. Together, the top ten hold 0.095% to 0.13% of the sample. Sequenced sample: CD4+ T cells from PBMCs. These TCRs come from a human donor with Susac syndrome.

The V call is TRBV3-1, the J call TRBJ2-7; D is uncertain. This CDR3 has 13 amino acids. The V gene lost 0 bases and the J gene lost 4 bases, with 7 bases spanning the gap. Germline lookup yields CDR1 LGHDT and CDR2 YNNKEL (reference sequence). CDR3 loop: CASSQDWRYEQYF. For the CDR3, the DNA is TGTGCCAGCAGCCAAGATTGGCGTTACGAGCAGTACTTC.

CDR3 DNA: TGTGCCAGCAGCGTACGTGAGGAGAATGGCTACACCTTC. Translating it yields CASSVREENGYTF. The chain uses TRBV9 and TRBJ1-2; no firm D call. The germline V and J ends were trimmed by 1 base and 6 bases, with 10 bases remaining between them. CDR1 is SGDLS, CDR2 YYNGEE, per germline. CDR3 length: 13 amino acids.

The genes are TRBV7-9 and TRBJ2-7; TRBD2 matches at 7 bases. The CDR3 has 13 residues. With 5 bases clipped from V and 4 bases from J, the junction kept 5 bases outside the gene matches. Germline V gives CDR1 SEHNR, CDR2 FQNEAQ (reference sequence). The CDR3 loop is CASSLGGEYEQYF. The CDR3 DNA sequence: TGTGCCAGCAGCCTTGGGGGGGAATACGAGCAGTACTTC.

CDR3 amino acids: CALIRTGVYEQYF. The DNA of the CDR3 is TGTGCCCTTATTCGGACAGGGGTCTACGAGCAGTACTTC. V is TRBV19 and J is TRBJ2-7, with TRBD1 matching over 9 bases. Germline V gene lookup returns CDR1 LNHDA and CDR2 SQIVND (reference sequence). This CDR3 is 13 amino acids long. Trimming at V came to 11 bases and at J to 3 bases, leaving 8 bases not matched to a gene.

V usage is TRBV3-1 and J usage is TRBJ2-3; D is unclear. The germline CDR1 and CDR2 sequences are LGHDT and YNNKEL (reference sequence). This CDR3 spans 13 amino acids. V lost 4 bases, J lost 0 bases, and 5 bases lay in between. The CDR3 spells CASSPYSTDTQYF. The CDR3 nucleotides are TGTGCCAGCAGCCCGTATAGCACAGATACGCAGTATTTT.

The V and J genes are TRBV6-2 or TRBV6-3 and TRBJ1-4; the match to TRBD1 covers 8 bases. Unmatched junction bases numbered 6, after V lost 4 bases and J lost 8 bases. The CDR3 sequence is 14 residues long. Germline V CDR1 and CDR2: MNHEY, SVGEGT. For the CDR3, the DNA is TGTGCCAGCAGTTGGACAGGGAAGGGAGAAAAACTGTTTTTT. Translation: CASSWTGKGEKLFF.

The chain employs TRBV28 and TRBJ2-4, with D maybe TRBD1 (6 bases). The CDR3 is made up of 15 amino acids. CDR1 and CDR2 from the germline V gene are MDHEN and SYDVKM. The ends were cut back, 3 bases at V and 0 bases at J, with 9 bases in the middle. The CDR3 protein is CASSLGQIAKNIQYF. The CDR3 coding sequence is TGTGCCAGCAGTTTGGGACAAATAGCCAAAAACATTCAGTACTTC.

The chain uses TRBV4-3 and TRBJ2-3; D is possibly TRBD2 (5 bases). Trimming shortened V by 0 bases and J by 8 bases, and 12 bases separated the two germline ends. The CDR3 has 14 residues. CDR1 LGHNA and CDR2 YSLEER come from the germline V gene. The CDR3 sequence is CASSQDLQLVTQYF. The CDR3, as DNA: TGCGCCAGCAGCCAAGATCTGCAACTAGTTACGCAGTATTTT.

The V call is TRBV12-1, the J call TRBJ2-5; the D call of TRBD2 is as the table states it, not checked on the DNA. TRBV12-1 is tagged as a pseudogene. This CDR3 is built from 14 residues. The CDR3 coding sequence is TGTGCCAGCAGCCCACGGGAGGCTCAAGAGACCCAGTACTTC. This gives the protein CASSPREAQETQYF.

The chain joins TRBV20-1 to TRBJ2-3; D possibly uses TRBD1 or TRBD2 (6 bases each). The CDR3 runs to 13 residues. With 6 bases removed from V and 4 bases from J, the gap between germline ends came to 14 bases. The germline CDR1 and CDR2 sequences are DFQATT and SNEGSKA (reference sequence). The CDR3 protein is CSAGGPGPDTQYF. DNA of the CDR3: TGCAGTGCAGGGGGGCCAGGGCCAGATACGCAGTATTTT.

CDR3 bases: TGCAGCGCCGGGGGACAGGGGGAGACCCAGTACTTC. It specifies CSAGGQGETQYF. V is TRBV29-1 and J is TRBJ2-5; 10 bases align to TRBD1. After removal of 7 bases from V and 5 bases from J, the junction contained 4 bases not matched to a gene. Germline V gene lookup returns CDR1 SQVTM and CDR2 ANQGSEA. The CDR3 sequence is 12 residues long.

The chain links TRBV29-1 to TRBJ1-5, with TRBD1 as a possible D gene (5 bases). Deletions cut 6 bases from V and 0 bases from J, with 12 bases between. Germline V gene lookup returns CDR1 SQVTM and CDR2 ANQGSEA. This CDR3 comprises 14 residues. CDR3 amino acids: CSVARGNSNQPQHF. CDR3 nucleotide sequence: TGCAGCGTGGCCCGGGGGAATAGCAATCAGCCCCAGCATTTT.

This chain joins TRBV3-1 and TRBJ2-1; D uncertain. V was shortened by 1 base and J by 3 bases, with 10 bases between the two germline ends. The germline V gene has CDR1 LGHDT and CDR2 YNNKEL (reference sequence). The CDR3 totals 15 residues. The DNA for the CDR3 is TGTGCCAGCAGCCAAGGGCCACCCGACTACAATGAGCAGTTCTTC. Encoded protein: CASSQGPPDYNEQFF.

The rearrangement joins TRBV5-4 to TRBJ2-7; D is tentatively TRBD1 or TRBD2 (5 bases each). This CDR3 is 14 amino acids long. Germline CDR1 is SGHNT and CDR2 is YYREEE (reference sequence). The ends were cut back, 4 bases at V and 3 bases at J, with 14 bases in the middle. The CDR3 sequence is CASSPGTTLYEQYF. The CDR3 DNA is TGTGCCAGCAGCCCAGGGACGACCCTCTACGAGCAGTACTTC.

This chain uses TRBV3-1 with TRBJ1-1; a weak D match, TRBD1 (5 bases). This CDR3 contains 15 residues. V was cut by 0 bases and J by 4 bases, with 12 bases left in between. Germline V CDR1 and CDR2: LGHDT, YNNKEL (reference sequence). The CDR3, as DNA: TGTGCCAGCAGCCAAGATCAGGGCTGGGGCACTGAAGCTTTCTTT. Translation gives CASSQDQGWGTEAFF.

V usage is TRBV24-1 and J usage is TRBJ2-1; D not certain. The CDR3 has 13 residues. In germline, CDR1 is KGHDR, CDR2 SFDVKD. The germline V and J ends were trimmed by 0 bases and 15 bases, with 14 bases remaining between them. DNA of the CDR3: TGTGCCACCAGTGATTTGCTAGGCAGTCCGCGGTTCTTC. Its translation is CATSDLLGSPRFF.

This clonotype was observed once. The chain is built from TRBV23-1 and TRBJ1-2; D remains ambiguous. TRBV23-1 is filed as an ORF, its function uncertain. This CDR3 is 14 amino acids long. V shed 4 bases and J shed 1 base, with 10 bases lying between them. The CDR3 coding sequence is TGCGCCAGCAGTCTCGACAAGTTTAACTATGGCTACACCTTC. Protein product: CASSLDKFNYGYTF.

The chain carries TRBV5-6 and TRBJ1-2; 8 nucleotides agree with TRBD1. Germline CDR1 and CDR2: SGHDT and YYEEEE. This CDR3 has 14 amino acids. The trim removed 4 bases at V and 4 bases at J, leaving 6 bases unmatched. CDR3 bases: TGTGCCAGCAGCCTGGGACAGGCTAGCTATGGCTACACCTTC. It specifies CASSLGQASYGYTF.

The chain couples TRBV4-3 to TRBJ1-1; 11 bases align to TRBD1. The ends lost 5 bases at V and 0 bases at J; junction bases unmatched: 5. The CDR3 runs to 16 residues. Germline CDR1 and CDR2: LGHNA and YSLEER. CDR3 DNA sequence: TGCGCCAGCAGCTATGGGACAGGGGGAATGAACACTGAAGCTTTCTTT. Translated: CASSYGTGGMNTEAFF.

The V and J genes are TRBV21-1 and TRBJ1-5. TRBV21-1 is listed as a pseudogene. The CDR3 is 16 residues long. The CDR3 coding sequence is TGTGCCAGCAGCAAAGCGGAAGTTCTTAGCAATCAGCCCCAGCATTTT. Protein: CASSKAEVLSNQPQHF.

The J gene is TRBJ1-1, the V gene TRBV29-1; D possibly corresponds to TRBD1 (5 bases). CDR1 is SQVTM, CDR2 ANQGSEA, per germline. Deletions cut 4 bases from V and 5 bases from J, with 17 bases between. This CDR3 has 14 amino acids. The CDR3 DNA reads TGCAGCGTTGGGGACGGGGGAAGGGGAACTGAAGCTTTCTTT. The encoded protein is CSVGDGGRGTEAFF.

This chain joins TRBV27 and TRBJ1-1; D is possibly TRBD1 (5 bases). The CDR3 length is 13 residues. Germline V lookup: CDR1 MNHEY, CDR2 SMNVEV (reference sequence). V lost 5 bases and J lost 3, with 10 bases in between. The CDR3 protein is CASSLRDHTEAFF. CDR3 coding DNA: TGTGCCAGCAGTCTCCGGGACCACACTGAAGCTTTCTTT.

The chain uses TRBV4-1 and TRBJ2-7; unclear D gene. From germline, CDR1 is MGHRA and CDR2 YSYEKL. CDR3 size: 15 residues. V gave up 0 bases and J gave up 6 bases, with 15 bases separating them. The CDR3 protein is CASSQEMAPMFEQYF. CDR3 bases: TGCGCCAGCAGCCAAGAGATGGCGCCCATGTTCGAGCAGTACTTC.

V gene TRBV25-1 combines with J gene TRBJ1-2; 7 bases are shared with TRBD1. Germline V lookup: CDR1 MGHDK, CDR2 SYGVNS. The J segment lost 2 bases and the V segment lost 4 bases, leaving 4 bases of the junction unmatched. The CDR3 is 14 amino acids. The CDR3 DNA sequence: TGTGCCAGCAGTGGACACAGGGGAAACTATGGCTACACCTTC. Its translation: CASSGHRGNYGYTF.

This clonotype was picked up a small number of times. The chain links TRBV6-1 to TRBJ2-6; the match to TRBD1 covers 8 bases. With V trimmed by 7 bases and J by 0 bases, 5 bases remained unmatched. This CDR3 comprises 16 residues. Germline CDR1 MNHNS, CDR2 SASEGT. This CDR3 reads CASTRTGSSGANVLTF. The CDR3 nucleotides read TGTGCCAGCACACGGACAGGGAGCTCTGGGGCCAACGTCCTGACTTTC.